A selection of T cell receptor beta chains follows, all from one sample in a study of blood T cells in healthy people across ages. TCRdb processed the 5' RACE reads anew with MiXCR; each CDR3 protein has one entry. The sample records 700,000 or so distinct CDR3 sequences, around a fifth being singletons. Material for sequencing was blood. Every receptor here comes from a man aged 70 or older in good health. Each CDR3 is given with its conserved first and last residue. A D gene is named only where the DNA matches it firmly. Part of the rows lack a size; the others show once, few, many or a class for expanded clones.

>few|TRBJ2-2|TRBV20-1|TRBD2|17
CSARPLLRGGLGGELFF
TGCAGTGCTAGGCCCCTGTTGCGGGGGGGCCTGGGCGGGGAGCTGTTTTTT
>NA|TRBJ2-1|TRBV7-2|NA|14
CSATGRSIDNEQFF
TGCAGCGCCACAGGGCGTTCTATCGACAATGAGCAGTTCTTC
>few|TRBJ2-3|TRBV5-1|TRBD2|15
CASSFGGRAIDTQYF
TGCGCCAGCAGCTTCGGCGGGAGGGCCATAGATACGCAGTATTTT
>few|TRBJ2-2|TRBV28|NA|14
CASSLDGVTGELFF
TGTGCCAGCAGTTTAGATGGAGTGACCGGGGAGCTGTTTTTT
>NA|TRBJ2-1|TRBV20-1|TRBD1|14
CSARDKGAGVEQFF
TGCAGTGCTAGAGATAAGGGGGCAGGAGTTGAGCAGTTCTTC
>few|TRBJ2-3|TRBV28|NA|15
CASSPRVGLADTQYF
TGTGCCAGCAGTCCCCGGGTAGGGTTGGCAGATACGCAGTATTTT
>few|TRBJ1-1|TRBV12-3/TRBV12-4|NA|14
CASSGTSMNTEAFF
TGTGCCAGCAGCGGGACCTCGATGAACACTGAAGCTTTCTTT
>few|TRBJ2-3|TRBV5-4|TRBD1|15
CASSLGGQATDTQYF
TGTGCCAGCAGCTTGGGGGGACAGGCCACAGATACGCAGTATTTT
>few|TRBJ2-5|TRBV20-1|NA|14
CSATHRRVGKTQYF
TGCAGTGCTACCCATAGACGGGTTGGGAAGACCCAGTACTTC
>few|TRBJ1-3|TRBV6-1|NA|16
CATSGSRWASGNTIYF
TGTGCCACCAGCGGCTCCCGATGGGCCTCTGGAAACACCATATATTTT
>NA|TRBJ2-1|TRBV5-1|TRBD1|16
CASSYSTGTGYNEQFF
TGCGCCAGCAGCTATAGTACCGGGACAGGGTACAATGAGCAGTTCTTC
>NA|TRBJ2-1|TRBV14|TRBD2|17
CASSQDRGGSSYNEQFF
TGTGCCAGCAGCCAAGATCGCGGGGGGAGCTCCTACAATGAGCAGTTCTTC
>NA|TRBJ2-3|TRBV7-2|NA|11
CASRFTDTQYF
TGTGCCAGCCGATTTACAGATACGCAGTATTTT
>few|TRBJ1-5|TRBV29-1|TRBD1|14
CSVAGQGHNQPQHF
TGCAGCGTCGCGGGACAGGGCCATAATCAGCCCCAGCATTTT
>NA|TRBJ2-1|TRBV18|NA|13
CASSPGRELEQFF
TGTGCCAGCTCACCGGGACGGGAGCTTGAGCAGTTCTTC
>NA|TRBJ1-5|TRBV4-2|TRBD1|17
CASSQVGRQGSNQPQHF
TGTGCCAGCAGCCAAGTGGGGAGACAGGGAAGCAATCAGCCCCAGCATTTT
>few|TRBJ2-1|TRBV6-5|NA|17
CASSYSKPRSDYNEQFF
TGTGCCAGCAGTTACTCGAAACCGCGATCAGATTACAATGAGCAGTTCTTC
>NA|TRBJ2-3|TRBV6-6|NA|15
CASSPWGGQRDTQYF
TGTGCCAGCAGCCCCTGGGGGGGCCAGAGAGATACGCAGTATTTT
>NA|TRBJ2-4|TRBV5-1|NA|19
CASSLARDKRIIAKSIQYF
TGCGCCAGCAGCTTAGCCCGGGACAAACGAATAATAGCCAAAAGCATTCAGTACTTC
>NA|TRBJ1-1|TRBV20-1|NA|13
CSARAPGNTEAFF
TGCAGTGCTAGGGCCCCGGGAAACACTGAAGCTTTCTTT
>few|TRBJ1-6|TRBV9|TRBD1|14
CASSTGTGYSPLHF
TGTGCCAGCAGCACCGGGACAGGGTATTCACCCCTCCACTTT
>many|TRBJ2-3|TRBV18|NA|16
CASSPPRGGYTDTQYF
TGTGCCAGCTCACCACCGAGGGGGGGATACACAGATACGCAGTATTTT
>NA|TRBJ1-1|TRBV2|TRBD1|15
CASKGQGNMNTEAFF
TGTGCCAGCAAGGGACAGGGGAACATGAACACTGAAGCTTTCTTT
>once|TRBJ2-1|TRBV5-1|TRBD2|15
CASSWASGGSWEQFF
TGCGCCAGCAGCTGGGCTAGCGGGGGTTCATGGGAGCAGTTCTTC
>once|TRBJ2-2|TRBV30|NA|12
CAWHLGAGELFF
TGTGCCTGGCACTTAGGGGCCGGGGAGCTGTTTTTT
>NA|TRBJ1-2|TRBV11-2|TRBD1|14
CASSPRGSGYGYTF
TGTGCCAGCAGCCCCAGGGGGTCGGGCTATGGCTACACCTTC
>few|TRBJ1-2|TRBV30|NA|13
CAWAQRAVFGYTF
TGTGCCTGGGCCCAGCGGGCTGTTTTTGGCTACACCTTC
>NA|TRBJ2-5|TRBV3-1|TRBD2|15
CASSQDQRERETQYF
TGTGCCAGCAGCCAAGATCAGCGGGAGAGGGAGACCCAGTACTTC
>many|TRBJ2-7|TRBV12-3/TRBV12-4|NA|11
CASSDNYEQYF
TGTGCCAGCAGCGACAATTACGAGCAGTACTTC
>NA|TRBJ1-4|TRBV5-1|NA|14
CASSLQDANEKLFF
TGCGCCAGCAGCTTACAGGATGCTAATGAAAAACTGTTTTTT
>NA|TRBJ2-3|TRBV20-1|NA|15
CSAPRAGLSTDTQYF
TGCAGTGCTCCAAGGGCTGGGTTGAGCACAGATACGCAGTATTTT
>NA|TRBJ2-5|TRBV3-1|NA|13
CASSHGAQETQYF
TGTGCCAGCAGCCACGGCGCGCAAGAGACCCAGTACTTC
>NA|TRBJ2-5|TRBV3-1|NA|16
CASSQDRTTEVETQYF
TGTGCCAGCAGCCAAGATAGAACTACGGAAGTGGAGACCCAGTACTTC
>NA|TRBJ2-7|TRBV12-3/TRBV12-4|NA|13
CASRPGQSYEQYF
TGTGCCAGCAGACCGGGACAATCCTACGAGCAGTACTTC
>few|TRBJ1-4|TRBV15|NA|16
CATSRDRMTTNEKLFF
TGTGCCACCAGCAGAGATCGGATGACGACTAATGAAAAACTGTTTTTT
>few|TRBJ2-1|TRBV11-2|NA|15
CASSAETGYYGEQFF
TGTGCCAGCAGCGCAGAAACAGGGTATTACGGTGAGCAGTTCTTC
>NA|TRBJ1-1|TRBV3-1|TRBD1|14
CASRYGQGASEAFF
TGTGCCAGCAGATATGGACAGGGGGCCTCTGAAGCTTTCTTT
>few|TRBJ1-3|TRBV28|NA|16
CASSLIDRSSGNTIYF
TGTGCCAGCAGCCTTATCGACAGGTCCTCTGGAAACACCATATATTTT
>NA|TRBJ2-3|TRBV4-3|NA|17
CASSQERQSFLTDTQYF
TGCGCCAGCAGTCAAGAGAGACAGTCCTTTCTCACAGATACGCAGTATTTT
>few|TRBJ1-4|TRBV7-9|TRBD1|15
CASSADRVSNEKLFF
TGTGCCAGCAGCGCAGACAGGGTCTCTAATGAAAAACTGTTTTTT
>few|TRBJ2-1|TRBV12-3/TRBV12-4|NA|14
CASRTTSGYNEQFF
TGTGCCAGCAGGACCACCTCTGGGTACAATGAGCAGTTCTTC
>NA|TRBJ2-1|TRBV7-3|NA|15
CASSLTPGDINEQFF
TGTGCCAGCAGCTTGACTCCGGGAGACATAAATGAGCAGTTCTTC
>many|TRBJ1-1|TRBV5-5|TRBD1|14
CASSWGTGGTEAFF
TGTGCCAGCAGCTGGGGGACAGGGGGCACTGAAGCTTTCTTT
>few|TRBJ2-1|TRBV4-3|TRBD2|13
CVSSQWTSGEQFF
TGCGTCAGCAGCCAGTGGACTAGCGGGGAGCAGTTCTTC
>few|TRBJ2-1|TRBV12-3/TRBV12-4|NA|15
CASRYRGLVDNEQFF
TGTGCCAGCAGATACCGGGGACTGGTGGACAATGAGCAGTTCTTC
>few|TRBJ2-2|TRBV19|NA|14
CASSIATNTGELFF
TGTGCCAGTAGTATAGCCACAAACACCGGGGAGCTGTTTTTT
>NA|TRBJ1-4|TRBV29-1|TRBD1|14
CSVESGQGREKLFF
TGCAGCGTGGAGTCGGGACAGGGGCGGGAAAAACTGTTTTTT
>NA|TRBJ2-1|TRBV7-2|TRBD2|15
CASSQGLAGAVEQFF
TGTGCCAGCAGTCAGGGACTAGCGGGAGCTGTTGAGCAGTTCTTC
>few|TRBJ2-7|TRBV19|TRBD1|15
CASSNDRDRYREQYF
TGTGCCAGTAGTAACGACCGGGACAGGTATCGCGAGCAGTACTTC
>NA|TRBJ2-3|TRBV6-2/TRBV6-3|TRBD2|17
CASSYGGTTIARYTQYF
TGTGCCAGCAGTTACGGGGGGACTACTATTGCACGATATACGCAGTATTTT
>few|TRBJ2-7|TRBV6-5|TRBD1|14
CASRIRDSLYEQYF
TGTGCCAGCAGGATTCGGGACAGCTTATACGAGCAGTACTTC
>NA|TRBJ1-1|TRBV20-1|NA|12
CSARGRGAEAFF
TGCAGTGCTAGAGGTCGCGGGGCTGAAGCTTTCTTT
>NA|TRBJ1-4|TRBV27|NA|17
CASRPLDYGLANEKLFF
TGTGCCAGCAGGCCCCTAGACTATGGTTTGGCTAATGAAAAACTGTTTTTT
>NA|TRBJ1-4|TRBV5-1|NA|15
CASSLVASTNEKLFF
TGCGCCAGCAGCTTGGTGGCCTCAACTAATGAAAAACTGTTTTTT
>few|TRBJ2-4|TRBV10-2|NA|17
CASGRTINPLAKNIQYF
TGCGCCAGCGGAAGGACAATAAATCCCCTAGCCAAAAACATTCAGTACTTC
>few|TRBJ2-3|TRBV11-3|TRBD2|17
CASSLDSGRSLSDTQYF
TGTGCCAGCAGTCTGGATAGCGGGAGGAGTCTGTCAGATACGCAGTATTTT
>NA|TRBJ2-1|TRBV28|TRBD2|15
CASSPSRGRGNEQFF
TGTGCCAGCAGTCCCTCCCGCGGGAGAGGGAATGAGCAGTTCTTC
>NA|TRBJ2-5|TRBV7-2|NA|13
CASSAARGETQYF
TGTGCCAGCAGCGCAGCAAGGGGAGAGACCCAGTACTTC
>NA|TRBJ2-7|TRBV6-5|NA|12
CASRSSPYEQYF
TGTGCCAGTCGTTCAAGCCCCTACGAGCAGTACTTC